This T cell receptor beta chain emerged from a study of regulatory T cells in long-lasting Graves disease. General study points: Between persistent patients, around 2,900 public clonotypes were shared, exceeding the 966 shared between new patients.

Regarding time point: newly diagnosed GD, antithyroid drugs for less than 3 months. PBMC RNA served as the TCR library source. There are many counts of this clonotype. Its antigen remains unidentified. For TCR beta, libraries came from iRepertoire HTBI primers and Arm-PCR of CDR3 regions. TCRdb itself ran the multiplex PCR reads through MiXCR, one entry per CDR3 protein. The sample contains some 250,000 distinct CDR3 sequences, around 19% of which appear only once. This CDR3 is 12 amino acids long. The germline V gene has CDR1 PRHDT and CDR2 FYEKMQ (reference sequence). The ends were cut back, 5 bases at V and 10 bases at J, with 12 bases in the middle. The same data also contributed to another study, on T cells in Graves' hyperthyroidism and ophthalmopathy.

The source is a woman aged 30 to 39 with Graves disease. The chain carries TRBV13 and TRBJ2-1; D not resolved. Here the sequenced sample was peripheral blood mononuclear cells (PBMCs), taken at new diagnosis, from a patient treated with antithyroid drugs. The CDR3 loop reads CASSLRPAEQFF. The CDR3 DNA reads as TGTGCCAGCAGCCTCCGACCGGCCGAGCAGTTCTTC.